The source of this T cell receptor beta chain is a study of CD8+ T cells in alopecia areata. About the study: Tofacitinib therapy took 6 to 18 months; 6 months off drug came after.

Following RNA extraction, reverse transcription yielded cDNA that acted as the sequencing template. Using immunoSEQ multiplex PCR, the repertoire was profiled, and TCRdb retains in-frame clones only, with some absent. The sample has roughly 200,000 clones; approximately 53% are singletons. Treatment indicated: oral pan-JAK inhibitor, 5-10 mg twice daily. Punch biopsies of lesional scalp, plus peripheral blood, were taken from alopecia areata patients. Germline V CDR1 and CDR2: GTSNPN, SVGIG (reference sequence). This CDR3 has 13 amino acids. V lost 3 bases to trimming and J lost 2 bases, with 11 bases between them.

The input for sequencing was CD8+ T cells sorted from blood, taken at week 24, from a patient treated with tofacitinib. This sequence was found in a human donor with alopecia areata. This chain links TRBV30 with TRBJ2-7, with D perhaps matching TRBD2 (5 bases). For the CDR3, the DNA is TGTGCCTGGAGGGACGGAGGCACCTACGAGCAGTACTTC. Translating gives CAWRDGGTYEQYF.